The sequence of this T cell receptor beta chain was determined in a study of long-term antiretroviral therapy in people with HIV. Overall study: About a decade before 2015, the earliest samples were taken when ART was typically delayed.

Germline CDR1 is SGHVS and CDR2 is FNYEAQ. Trimming removed 1 base at V and 0 bases at J, with 9 bases between. This CDR3 contains 15 residues. Treatment for all HIV-infected participants took place in the United States. The table lists this clone with a few counts. What it binds is not known. Study observations and caveats: Pre-ART expanded TRB clones stayed dominant throughout, though often decreasing after ART.

An immunoSEQ assay, version v3.0, was performed at survey level. Sequencing used immunoSEQ multiplex PCR; TCRdb keeps in-frame clones, though not all of them. The table lists around 21,000 clones, 80% to 90% of them singletons, with about 8.1% in the top ten. The chain joins TRBV7-6 to TRBJ1-1; a weak D match, TRBD1 (5 bases). The input for sequencing was unsorted PBMCs, taken 0.2 years before starting antiretroviral therapy. The receptor was isolated from a man aged 18-30 years with HIV. In DNA, the CDR3 is TGTGCCAGCAGCTTAGGAGGGGACGTGAACACTGAAGCTTTCTTT. Residues: CASSLGGDVNTEAFF. The full variable domain, rest sourced from reference TRBV7-6 and TRBJ1-1, is GAGVSQSPRYKVTKRGQDVALRCDPISGHVSLYWYRQALGQGPEFLTYFNYEAQQDKSGLPNDRFSAERPEGSISTLTIQRTEQRDSAMYRCASSLGGDVNTEAFFGQGTRLTVV.